The 31 T cell receptor beta chains presented below share a single source sample, sequenced in a study of regulatory T cells in long-lasting Graves disease. According to the study, TCR beta libraries were built with iRepertoire HTBI primers and CDR3-region Arm-PCR. MiXCR, applied by TCRdb to the multiplex PCR reads, yields one record per CDR3 protein. The data contain 400,000 to 500,000 distinct CDR3 sequences, around 15% of them singletons. Time point here: newly diagnosed GD, antithyroid drugs for less than 3 months. The TCR library was prepared using RNA isolated from PBMCs. This sample also belongs to another study, concerning T cells in Graves' hyperthyroidism and ophthalmopathy.

The source was peripheral blood mononuclear cells (PBMCs), collected at new diagnosis, from a patient treated with antithyroid drugs. The receptors shown here come from a woman between 45 and 65 years old with Graves disease.

The rearrangement links TRBV3-1 to TRBJ2-7, with 10 bases lining up with TRBD2. V trimming: 0 bases; J trimming: 3 bases; junction bases outside the gene matches: 14. CDR3 length equals 19 residues. Germline V CDR1 and CDR2: LGHDT, YNNKEL (reference sequence). The CDR3 sequence: CASSQDQNFPLAGVYEQYF. The CDR3 coding sequence is TGTGCCAGCAGCCAAGATCAAAATTTCCCGCTAGCGGGAGTCTACGAGCAGTACTTC.

This clonotype showed up just a few times. J is TRBJ2-3 and V is TRBV6-1; TRBD2 matches at 8 bases. From germline, CDR1 is MNHNS and CDR2 SASEGT. V shed 5 bases and J 7 bases; nucleotides not matched to a gene: 5. This CDR3 has 13 residues. The CDR3 bases are TGTGCCAGCAGTAGGACTAGCCAGAATACGCAGTATTTT. Translated: CASSRTSQNTQYF.

As concerns this clonotype: A far larger clone differs by one base, so this is likely a read error. The CDR3: CASSPGADEQYF. In nucleotides, the CDR3 is TGTGCCAGCTCACCAGGAGCCGACGAGCAGTACTTC. V and J are TRBV18 and TRBJ2-7; D is unclear. Trimming took off 2 bases at V and 5 bases at J, with 7 bases between the two ends. This CDR3 region has 12 residues. The germline CDR1 and CDR2 sequences are KGHSH and LQKENI.

The V gene is TRBV15, the J gene TRBJ1-5; no definite D call. Trimming cost V 6 bases and J 4 bases, with 16 bases left between them. This CDR3 comprises 15 residues. The germline V gene encodes CDR1 LNHNV and CDR2 YYDKDF (reference sequence). This CDR3 reads CATSYARGGNQPQHF. For the CDR3, the DNA is TGTGCCACCAGTTACGCTCGGGGAGGAAATCAGCCCCAGCATTTT.

In the case of this clonotype: The junction departs from germline at one end; a sequencing error may be responsible. The chain has TRBV3-1 and TRBJ2-1; D may be TRBD2 (7 bases). The CDR3 has 14 amino acids. CDR1 and CDR2 (germline): LGHDT, YNNKEL (reference sequence). CDR3 protein: CASSQEPAGGPLLF. The CDR3 coding sequence is TGTGCCAGCAGCCAAGAGCCCGCCGGGGGGCCCCTGCTCTTC.

This clonotype was observed at least ten times. V usage is TRBV27 and J usage is TRBJ1-4, with unresolved D. This CDR3 is built from 14 residues. CDR1 MNHEY and CDR2 SMNVEV come from the germline V gene (reference sequence). V was pared by 2 bases and J by 2 bases, with 6 bases between. For the CDR3, the DNA is TGTGCCAGCAGTTTACAGAGCACTAATGAAAAACTGTTTTTT. Translating it yields CASSLQSTNEKLFF.

V usage is TRBV5-6 and J usage is TRBJ1-1, with D maybe TRBD1 (5 bases). The germline V gene has CDR1 SGHDT and CDR2 YYEEEE. The CDR3 length is 15 residues. Between the trimmed V and J ends, which lost 0 bases and 5 bases, there was a span of 14 bases. CDR3 coding DNA: TGTGCCAGCAGCTTGGGGTTGGGCGGGGGTACTGAAGCTTTCTTT. Its protein is CASSLGLGGGTEAFF.

The J gene is TRBJ1-2, the V gene TRBV9; 9 nucleotides match TRBD1. Germline V lookup: CDR1 SGDLS, CDR2 YYNGEE. Unmatched junction bases numbered 5, after V lost 6 bases and J lost 8 bases. The CDR3 spans 12 residues. This chain's CDR3 is CASKGTGSGYTF. Here the CDR3 DNA reads TGTGCCAGCAAGGGGACAGGGTCCGGCTACACCTTC.

The chain uses TRBV7-9 and TRBJ1-5; possibly TRBD1 for D (5 bases). V was shortened by 0 bases and J by 5 bases, with 26 bases between the two germline ends. Germline-derived CDR1 and CDR2 are SEHNR and FQNEAQ (reference sequence). The CDR3 has 20 residues. The DNA of the CDR3 is TGTGCCAGCAGCTTAGCGCTTGACAGTCCAACAGGTCAGCGGCATCAGCCCCAGCATTTT. It is translated as CASSLALDSPTGQRHQPQHF.

This clonotype was counted between two and nine times. J is TRBJ2-7 and V is TRBV5-1, with a tentative D call TRBD2 (6 bases). The germline V gene has CDR1 SGHRS and CDR2 YFSETQ. The CDR3 covers 18 residues. V was cut by 0 bases and J by 1 base, with 20 bases left in between. CDR3 in DNA: TGCGCCAGCAGCTTGGCGTTGGGGGGTCGGGAGCAATCCTACGAGCAGTACTTC. Encoded protein: CASSLALGGREQSYEQYF.

This clonotype was seen at least ten times. CDR3 nucleotide sequence: TGTGCCAGCAGCTTAGGGCTTAGCGGGAGCCCCTACGAGCAGTACTTC. Its translation: CASSLGLSGSPYEQYF. The chain joins TRBV7-9 to TRBJ2-7; 9 bases match TRBD2. V lost 1 base to trimming and J lost 2 bases; unmatched junction nucleotides: 6. The CDR3 runs to 16 residues. Per germline, CDR1 SEHNR and CDR2 FQNEAQ (reference sequence).

This clonotype was recorded at least ten times. The V call is TRBV6-2 or TRBV6-3, the J call TRBJ2-1; 13 nucleotides agree with TRBD2. CDR1 MNHEY and CDR2 SVGEGT come from the germline V gene. The CDR3 is 16 amino acids. Trimming removed 4 bases from V and 7 bases from J; junction bases left unmatched: 7. Here the CDR3 DNA reads TGTGCCAGCAGTTCCCCCACTAGCGGGAGGGGTAATGAGCAGTTCTTC. Encoded protein: CASSSPTSGRGNEQFF.

This clonotype was picked up many times. The chain is built from TRBV6-1 and TRBJ2-1, with 10 bases that match TRBD2. Germline assignment: CDR1 MNHNS and CDR2 SASEGT. The CDR3 covers 15 residues. Losses at the gene ends were 2 bases for V and 9 bases for J; bases not matched to a gene: 7. The CDR3 spells CASSELAGVASEQFF. The CDR3, as DNA: TGTGCCAGCAGTGAACTAGCGGGAGTTGCCAGTGAGCAGTTCTTC.

The chain joins TRBV19 to TRBJ2-7; TRBD2 aligns across 11 bases. The germline gives CDR1 LNHDA, CDR2 SQIVND (reference sequence). CDR3 size: 17 residues. After removal of 6 bases from V and 2 bases from J, the junction contained 12 bases not matched to a gene. CDR3 residues: CASSPEASGRPTYEQYF. CDR3 nucleotides: TGTGCCAGTAGCCCCGAGGCTAGCGGGAGGCCAACCTACGAGCAGTACTTC.

This clonotype was recorded many times. The gene calls are TRBV10-2 and TRBJ1-1; 12 bases map to TRBD1. V trimming: 2 bases; J trimming: 4 bases; junction bases outside the gene matches: 2. The CDR3 has 15 residues. Per the germline V gene, CDR1 is WSHSY and CDR2 is SAAADI. CDR3 loop: CASSEGTGGLTEAFF. The CDR3 region has the DNA TGCGCCAGCAGTGAGGGGACAGGGGGCCTCACTGAAGCTTTCTTT.

This clonotype came up a few times. This sequence joins TRBV29-1 and TRBJ2-5; D not resolved. The CDR3 is 16 amino acids. Germline V gives CDR1 SQVTM, CDR2 ANQGSEA. V lost 2 bases and J 5 bases, leaving 21 bases between the germline ends. CDR3 sequence: CSVEKLGSGVRETQYF. The CDR3 coding sequence is TGCAGCGTTGAAAAGTTGGGCAGTGGGGTCCGGGAGACCCAGTACTTC.

This clonotype occurred a few times. CDR3: CASSLAGDSRSNTGELFF. In nucleotides, the CDR3 is TGTGCCAGCAGCTTGGCCGGAGACTCCCGCTCGAACACCGGGGAGCTGTTTTTT. V usage is TRBV5-8 and J usage is TRBJ2-2; D call uncertain. The CDR3 length is 18 residues. V dropped 0 bases and J dropped 0 bases, with 15 bases sitting between them. The germline CDR1 and CDR2 sequences are SGHTS and YDEGEE.

The chain's CDR3 is CASSHRGGPGQRLNTGELFF. The CDR3 DNA sequence: TGCGCCAGCAGCCACCGAGGTGGACCGGGACAGAGATTAAACACCGGGGAGCTGTTTTTT. V gene TRBV5-1 combines with J gene TRBJ2-2; 7 bases are a match to TRBD1. The germline CDR1 and CDR2 sequences are SGHRS and YFSETQ. Trimming took 4 bases from V and 2 from J; bases not matched to a gene: 20. CDR3 length: 20 amino acids.

This clonotype was detected many times. The chain links TRBV12-3 or TRBV12-4 to TRBJ2-7; possibly TRBD2 for D (6 bases). The ends were cut back, 3 bases at V and 6 bases at J, with 15 bases in the middle. The CDR3 is made up of 14 amino acids. CDR3 coding DNA: TGTGCCAGCAGTTTCCGAGGGAGGAGTTTCGAGCAGTACTTC. This encodes CASSFRGRSFEQYF.

This clonotype has at least ten counts. The chain combines TRBV7-2 with TRBJ2-7; D is undetermined. Germline V gene data show CDR1 as SGHTA and CDR2 as FQGNSA. Trimming cost V 1 base and J 1 base, with 17 bases left between them. The CDR3 is 17 amino acids. The CDR3 nucleotides are TGTGCCAGCAGCTTAGGACGAGGAGCCGGCAGATCCTACGAGCAGTACTTC. As protein: CASSLGRGAGRSYEQYF.

This clonotype has at least ten counts. This rearrangement joins TRBV28 to TRBJ2-2; 11 nucleotides align to TRBD1. This CDR3 contains 15 residues. Germline trimming cut 5 bases from V and 7 bases from J; bases unmatched to any gene: 6. Per the germline V gene, CDR1 is MDHEN and CDR2 is SYDVKM. CDR3 in amino acids: CASSPGQGAVGELFF. The CDR3 DNA is TGTGCCAGCAGTCCCGGACAGGGGGCGGTCGGGGAGCTGTTTTTT.

This clonotype was recorded many times. This chain connects TRBV5-5 to TRBJ2-4, with D tentatively TRBD2 (5 bases). The germline V and J ends were trimmed by 4 bases and 9 bases, with 17 bases remaining between them. The CDR3 runs 14 residues. In germline, CDR1 is SGHKS, CDR2 YYEKEE (reference sequence). The CDR3 loop reads CASSPEPSIGIQYF. In DNA form, the CDR3 reads TGTGCCAGCAGCCCCGAGCCTAGCATTGGCATTCAGTACTTC.

Concerning this clonotype itself: Since a much larger clone is just one base distant, this may be a read error. The chain carries TRBV24-1 and TRBJ2-1; D perhaps matches TRBD2 (7 bases). Germline lookup yields CDR1 KGHDR and CDR2 SFDVKD. The CDR3 totals 15 residues. CDR3 in DNA: TGTGCCACCAGTGGTCAGGCTAGCGGTAGGGGGGGGCAGTCCTTC. This translates into CATSGQASGRGGQSF.

This clonotype was seen a handful of times. The chain carries TRBV5-1 and TRBJ2-7, with 10 bases lining up with TRBD2. The CDR3 has 16 amino acids. The junction had 6 bases not matched to a gene; V was cut back by 0 bases and J by 3 bases. The V gene's germline CDR1 is SGHRS and CDR2 YFSETQ. As DNA, the CDR3 is TGCGCCAGCAGCTTGGCCACACTAGCGGGATTCTACGAGCAGTACTTC. This gives the protein CASSLATLAGFYEQYF.

The rearrangement joins TRBV4-1 to TRBJ2-3, with TRBD2 matching 8 bases. Germline V CDR1 and CDR2: MGHRA, YSYEKL. Trimming at V came to 2 bases and at J to 1 base, leaving 2 bases not matched to a gene. The CDR3 has 15 amino acids. The DNA of the CDR3 is TGCGCCAGCAGCCAAATGACTAGCGGCACAGATACGCAGTATTTT. It specifies CASSQMTSGTDTQYF.

This clonotype has ten or more counts. This chain uses TRBV28 with TRBJ2-7; tentatively, D is TRBD1 (5 bases). Looked up from germline, CDR1 is MDHEN and CDR2 is SYDVKM. CDR3 size: 14 residues. Between the trimmed V and J ends, which lost 6 bases and 1 base, there was a span of 13 bases. The CDR3 region has the DNA TGTGCCAGCAGGCCGCAGACAGCTTCCTACGAGCAGTACTTC. As protein: CASRPQTASYEQYF.

The chain employs TRBV19 and TRBJ2-2, with D possibly TRBD1 on 6 matching bases. The V and J ends lost 4 bases and 4 bases respectively, with 10 bases between them. Germline CDR1 is LNHDA and CDR2 is SQIVND (reference sequence). The CDR3 contains 14 residues. The DNA for the CDR3 is TGTGCCAGTAGTACAGGGGTCCCCACCGGGGAGCTGTTTTTT. It codes for CASSTGVPTGELFF. The variable domain in full, completed from reference TRBV19 and TRBJ2-2, reads DGGITQSPKYLFRKEGQNVTLSCEQNLNHDAMYWYRQDPGQGLRLIYYSQIVNDFQKGDIAEGYSVSREKKESFPLTVTSAQKNPTAFYLCASSTGVPTGELFFGEGSRLTVL.

This clonotype was counted ten times or more. The rearrangement joins TRBV18 to TRBJ2-7, with a possible D match to TRBD1 (6 bases). V was clipped by 0 bases and J by 6 bases, with 12 bases between them. The CDR3 is 14 amino acids. Germline V gene lookup returns CDR1 KGHSH and CDR2 LQKENI. The CDR3 nucleotides are TGTGCCAGCTCACCACCGGGACACCTTGGCGAGCAGTACTTC. Its translation: CASSPPGHLGEQYF.

This clonotype was recorded many times. The chain links TRBV30 to TRBJ1-3, with D possibly being TRBD1 (6 bases). Trimming stripped 5 bases from V and 4 bases from J, with 21 bases between. The V gene's germline CDR1 is GTSNPN and CDR2 SVGIG (reference sequence). The CDR3 extends over 16 amino acids. The CDR3 spells CAWDGGSAAKGNTIYF. Written as DNA, the CDR3 is TGTGCCTGGGACGGGGGCTCGGCCGCCAAAGGAAACACCATATATTTT.

A few counts support this clonotype. The chain recombines TRBV7-2 with TRBJ2-2, with 16 bases lining up with TRBD2. The CDR3 consists of 16 residues. Germline CDR1 and CDR2: SGHTA and FQGNSA. J lost 8 bases, V lost 2 bases, and 2 bases had no gene match. For the CDR3, the DNA is TGTGCCAGCAGCTTAAGGGGACTAGCGGGAGGGGGGGAGCTGTTTTTT. It encodes CASSLRGLAGGGELFF.

This clonotype was found many times. The chain joins TRBV6-1 to TRBJ1-1, with D possibly TRBD1 on 6 matching bases. V gave up 1 base and J gave up 3 bases, with 9 bases separating them. In germline, CDR1 is MNHNS, CDR2 SASEGT. CDR3 size: 14 residues. The CDR3 nucleotides read TGTGCCAGCAGTGAAGTCCCAGGGGACACTGAAGCTTTCTTT. As protein: CASSEVPGDTEAFF.